A single sample is the source of the 13 T cell receptor beta chains below, sequenced in a study of Ad26.COV2.S vaccination and SARS-CoV-2 variants. Produced via immunoSEQ multiplex PCR; TCRdb's table is partial and in-frame only. The sample consists of roughly 700,000 clones, around 92% of them appearing once. The treatment is: 19 received Ad26.COV2.S at low or high dose, single or two shots; about five received placebo; per-sample allocation not given. On day 63 after the first injection, vaccine and placebo recipients gave samples. Specimen: peripheral blood, collected in a trial of Ad26.COV2.S vaccine versus placebo. These receptors all come from a person aged 18-65 years who received the Ad26.COV2.S COVID-19 vaccine or a placebo.

The gene calls are TRBV21-1 and TRBJ2-7. TRBV21-1 is labeled a pseudogene. There are 18 residues in the CDR3. DNA of the CDR3: TGTGCCAGCAGCAAAGTAGACAGACCGAGGGGGGAACCCTACGAGCAGTACTTC. This translates into CASSKVDRPRGEPYEQYF.

This chain uses TRBV4-1 with TRBJ1-5, with 7 nucleotides matching TRBD1. Germline assignment: CDR1 MGHRA and CDR2 YSYEKL. The V gene end was trimmed by 5 bases and the J gene end by 0 bases; junction bases not matched to a gene: 19. The CDR3 has 20 amino acids. The CDR3 loop is CASSLTGQANEGYSNQPQHF. CDR3 bases: TGCGCCAGCAGCTTGACCGGACAGGCTAATGAGGGGTATAGCAATCAGCCCCAGCATTTT.

In its sample, this clone was seen once. The V gene is TRBV11-3, the J gene TRBJ2-1; TRBD1 aligns across 9 bases. The germline CDR1 and CDR2 sequences are SGHNT and YENEEA. The CDR3 is 16 amino acids. Trimming removed 0 bases from V and 1 base from J; junction bases left unmatched: 1. CDR3 residues: CASSLEGTGSYNEQFF. The CDR3 coding sequence is TGTGCCAGCAGCTTAGAGGGGACAGGGTCCTACAATGAGCAGTTCTTC. Complete variable domain (other parts from reference TRBV11-3 and TRBJ2-1): EAGVVQSPRYKIIEKKQPVAFWCNPISGHNTLYWYLQNLGQGPELLIRYENEEAVDDSQLPKDRFSAERLKGVDSTLKIQPAELGDSAVYLCASSLEGTGSYNEQFFGPGTRLTVL.

This clone showed up just once. The chain employs TRBV6-1 and TRBJ1-2; 11 positions match TRBD1. V gave up 3 bases and J gave up 5 bases; unmatched junction bases: 8. The CDR3 extends over 16 amino acids. The V gene's germline CDR1 is MNHNS and CDR2 SASEGT. CDR3 DNA sequence: TGTGCCAGCAGTGAGTTTGGGACAGGGGGATCTTATGGCTACACCTTC. It specifies CASSEFGTGGSYGYTF.

The gene calls are TRBV9 and TRBJ2-4; D gene uncertain. The CDR3 consists of 12 residues. Trimming pared 6 bases from V and 7 bases from J, leaving 11 bases between. Germline V lookup: CDR1 SGDLS, CDR2 YYNGEE. CDR3 sequence: CASTNTDNIQYF. In nucleotides, the CDR3 is TGTGCCAGCACTAACACGGATAACATTCAGTACTTC.

The chain uses TRBV11-1 and TRBJ1-1; unclear D gene. Per germline, CDR1 SGHAT and CDR2 FQDESV (reference sequence). V was shortened by 2 bases and J by 0 bases, with 4 bases between the two germline ends. The CDR3 spans 13 residues. In DNA form, the CDR3 reads TGTGCCAGCAGCTTACGGTTGAACACTGAAGCTTTCTTT. Protein sequence: CASSLRLNTEAFF.

J is TRBJ1-3 and V is TRBV7-9; 7 bases map to TRBD1. Trimming took 2 bases from V and 0 from J; bases not matched to a gene: 7. The CDR3 spans 17 residues. The V gene's germline CDR1 is SEHNR and CDR2 FQNEAQ (reference sequence). CDR3 residues: CASSLTGAKSSGNTIYF. Written as DNA, the CDR3 is TGTGCCAGCAGCTTAACAGGGGCTAAAAGCTCTGGAAACACCATATATTTT.

In DNA, the CDR3 is TGCGCCAGCAGCTTGGCCGGGCAGGCGGCTGAAAAACTGTTTTTT. Amino acids: CASSLAGQAAEKLFF. The V and J genes are TRBV5-1 and TRBJ1-4; no definite D call. Germline-derived CDR1 and CDR2 are SGHRS and YFSETQ. The CDR3 length is 15 residues. V was shortened by 0 bases and J by 7 bases, with 13 bases between the two germline ends.

This sequence joins TRBV6-5 and TRBJ2-7; the match to TRBD1 covers 10 bases. Germline V gene sequence: CDR1 MNHEY, CDR2 SVGAGI. The CDR3 spans 15 residues. V shed 5 bases and J 2 bases; nucleotides not matched to a gene: 6. DNA of the CDR3: TGTGCCAGCAGTAGTCGGGACAGGGGACCCTACGAGCAGTACTTC. Amino acids: CASSSRDRGPYEQYF.

This clone appeared a single time. In the same sample, other DNA sequences code for this CDR3. The chain recombines TRBV30 with TRBJ2-3; D is unresolved. CDR1 and CDR2 (germline): GTSNPN, SVGIG (reference sequence). Trimming stripped 2 bases from V and 3 bases from J, with 9 bases between. The CDR3 has 13 amino acids. The CDR3 DNA sequence: TGTGCCTGGAGTCCTCCCTCGACAGATACGCAGTATTTT. This encodes CAWSPPSTDTQYF.

The gene calls are TRBV5-4 and TRBJ2-3, with 16 bases lining up with TRBD2. CDR1 SGHNT and CDR2 YYREEE come from the germline V gene (reference sequence). J gave up 1 base and V 4 bases, and 6 bases lay outside the gene matches. The CDR3 length is 18 residues. The CDR3 is CASSPGTSGRDGTDTQYF. CDR3 in DNA: TGTGCCAGCAGCCCTGGGACTAGCGGGAGGGATGGCACAGATACGCAGTATTTT. The whole variable domain, filled in from reference TRBV5-4 and TRBJ2-3, reads ETGVTQSPTHLIKTRGQQVTLRCSSQSGHNTVSWYQQALGQGPQFIFQYYREEENGRGNFPPRFSGLQFPNYSSELNVNALELDDSALYLCASSPGTSGRDGTDTQYFGPGTRLTVL.

This sequence joins TRBV19 and TRBJ1-5, with TRBD1 identical over 8 bases. V lost 6 bases, J lost 2 bases, and 9 bases stayed unmatched. The germline gives CDR1 LNHDA, CDR2 SQIVND (reference sequence). The length of the CDR3 is 16 residues. CDR3 loop: CASRMDRAIGNQPQHF. The CDR3 DNA reads as TGTGCCAGTAGGATGGACAGGGCGATAGGCAATCAGCCCCAGCATTTT. Variable domain in full (rest from reference TRBV19 and TRBJ1-5): DGGITQSPKYLFRKEGQNVTLSCEQNLNHDAMYWYRQDPGQGLRLIYYSQIVNDFQKGDIAEGYSVSREKKESFPLTVTSAQKNPTAFYLCASRMDRAIGNQPQHFGDGTRLSIL.

The chain combines TRBV6-1 with TRBJ1-5; no firm D call. This CDR3 is built from 16 residues. Per germline, CDR1 MNHNS and CDR2 SASEGT. V was trimmed by 4 bases and J by 0 bases, leaving 13 bases between them. In nucleotides, the CDR3 is TGTGCCAGCAGTGTAATCAGTGGTTATAGCAATCAGCCCCAGCATTTT. It translates to CASSVISGYSNQPQHF.